Listed here are 27 T cell receptor beta chains from one sample, sequenced in a study of cytotoxic CD8 clonotypes in ibrutinib-treated CLL. Here immunoSEQ multiplex PCR was the method, and the copy in TCRdb shows in-frame clones only, minus some. Here the sample spans about 160,000 clones, roughly 90% being singletons. The source material was PBMCs, sampled at disease progression, from a patient treated with ibrutinib. These receptors all stem from a human donor with chronic lymphocytic leukemia.

The chain has TRBV29-1 and TRBJ1-5, with a possible D match to TRBD1 (5 bases). The CDR3 has 16 residues. The V end was cut by 4 bases, the J end by 4 bases, with 20 bases between. Looked up from germline, CDR1 is SQVTM and CDR2 is ANQGSEA. The CDR3 reads CSVVYATVGTNQPQHF. CDR3 sequence (DNA): TGCAGCGTTGTATACGCGACGGTGGGGACTAATCAGCCCCAGCATTTT.

This chain uses TRBV10-3 with TRBJ2-1, with TRBD2 identical over 10 bases. V lost 5 bases to trimming and J lost 6 bases; unmatched junction nucleotides: 7. Germline V gene data show CDR1 as ENHRY and CDR2 as SYGVKD. CDR3 size: 15 residues. DNA for the CDR3: TGTGCCATCAGTTCAACAAGCGGGAGGGCCAATGAGCAGTTCTTC. Translated, it gives CAISSTSGRANEQFF.

The V gene is TRBV10-3, the J gene TRBJ2-1, with TRBD2 as a possible D gene (6 bases). Deletions cut 2 bases from V and 4 bases from J, with 18 bases between. Germline lookup yields CDR1 ENHRY and CDR2 SYGVKD. The CDR3 covers 17 residues. In nucleotides, the CDR3 is TGTGCCATCAGTGAGGGGATGGGGGGACTGGATTACAATGAGCAGTTCTTC. Its protein product is CAISEGMGGLDYNEQFF.

V is TRBV11-2 and J is TRBJ2-7; unclear D gene. The CDR3 length is 12 residues. CDR1 and CDR2 from the germline V gene are SGHAT and FQNNGV. The germline V and J ends were trimmed by 4 bases and 3 bases, with 7 bases remaining between them. CDR3 bases: TGTGCCAGCAGCTGGTTAGACTACGAGCAGTACTTC. This translates into CASSWLDYEQYF. The full variable domain, completed using reference TRBV11-2 and TRBJ2-7, is EAGVAQSPRYKIIEKRQSVAFWCNPISGHATLYWYQQILGQGPKLLIQFQNNGVVDDSQLPKDRFSAERLKGVDSTLKIQPAKLEDSAVYLCASSWLDYEQYFGPGTRLTVT.

This clone was counted a few times. The chain joins TRBV6-5 to TRBJ2-7, with TRBD2 identical over 8 bases. The CDR3 is made up of 15 amino acids. Trimming at V came to 7 bases and at J to 2 bases, leaving 10 bases not matched to a gene. The germline V gene encodes CDR1 MNHEY and CDR2 SVGAGI. CDR3 in DNA: TGTGCCAGCAACCGGGGGGGGCCCGGAACCTACGAGCAGTACTTC. Protein product: CASNRGGPGTYEQYF.

This clone occurred a few times. CDR3 DNA sequence: TGTGCCAGCAGCTTAGTCAATGAGCAGTTCTTC. It codes for CASSLVNEQFF. The chain recombines TRBV7-6 with TRBJ2-1; D ambiguous. Germline lookup yields CDR1 SGHVS and CDR2 FNYEAQ. The CDR3 is 11 amino acids. V gave up 1 base and J gave up 6 bases, with 1 base separating them.

V and J are TRBV6-5 and TRBJ1-4; D gene ambiguous. V was clipped by 6 bases and J by 5 bases, with 13 bases between them. The germline V gene has CDR1 MNHEY and CDR2 SVGAGI. There are 14 residues in the CDR3. CDR3 amino acids: CASSWTAGNEKLFF. Written as DNA, the CDR3 is TGTGCCAGCAGCTGGACTGCGGGGAATGAAAAACTGTTTTTT.

The chain couples TRBV7-9 to TRBJ1-1; D is unresolved. Germline V CDR1 and CDR2: SEHNR, FQNEAQ (reference sequence). Trimming removed 4 bases from V and 0 bases from J, with 6 bases in between. The CDR3 contains 13 residues. The CDR3 DNA reads as TGTGCCAGCAGCTCGACACTGAACACTGAAGCTTTCTTT. Protein sequence: CASSSTLNTEAFF.

V is TRBV27 and J is TRBJ2-3; no clear D. Trimming shortened V by 1 base and J by 0 bases, and 8 bases separated the two germline ends. CDR1 MNHEY and CDR2 SMNVEV come from the germline V gene (reference sequence). The CDR3 has 15 amino acids. CDR3 nucleotides: TGTGCCAGCAGTTTATTTGGGCCTAGCACAGATACGCAGTATTTT. It yields the protein CASSLFGPSTDTQYF.

This clone was detected once. The J gene is TRBJ2-7, the V gene TRBV5-6; D might be TRBD1 (5 bases). Germline V gene lookup returns CDR1 SGHDT and CDR2 YYEEEE. Trimming pared 1 base from V and 0 bases from J, leaving 8 bases between. The CDR3 runs 14 residues. The CDR3, as DNA: TGTGCCAGCAGCTTGCGGACAAGCTCCTACGAGCAGTACTTC. Translated: CASSLRTSSYEQYF.

The chain couples TRBV30 to TRBJ2-5; no clear D gene. Trimming stripped 4 bases from V and 13 bases from J, with 16 bases between. CDR1 and CDR2 from the germline V gene are GTSNPN and SVGIG (reference sequence). The CDR3 has 11 amino acids. The CDR3 sequence: CAWIASVHMYF. DNA of the CDR3: TGTGCCTGGATAGCATCGGTACATATGTACTTC. The complete variable domain, with remaining parts taken from reference TRBV30 and TRBJ2-5, reads SQTIHQWPATLVQPVGSPLSLECTVEGTSNPNLYWYRQAAGRGLQLLFYSVGIGQISSEVPQNLSASRPQDRQFILSSKKLLLSDSGFYLCAWIASVHMYFGPGTRLLVL.

The J gene is TRBJ2-2, the V gene TRBV5-1, with D possibly matching TRBD2 (5 bases). The germline V and J ends were trimmed by 4 bases and 3 bases, with 10 bases remaining between them. Germline V gene lookup returns CDR1 SGHRS and CDR2 YFSETQ. The CDR3 sequence is 14 residues long. As DNA, the CDR3 is TGCGCCAGCAGCAGGGAGTTCGACACCGGGGAGCTGTTTTTT. It codes for CASSREFDTGELFF. Together with reference TRBV5-1 and TRBJ2-2, the CDR3 gives the full variable domain: KAGVTQTPRYLIKTRGQQVTLSCSPISGHRSVSWYQQTPGQGLQFLFEYFSETQRNKGNFPGRFSGRQFSNSRSEMNVSTLELGDSALYLCASSREFDTGELFFGEGSRLTVL.

The CDR3 here is CATSMGSGETQYF. In nucleotides, the CDR3 is TGTGCCACCAGCATGGGTTCTGGCGAGACCCAGTACTTC. The chain recombines TRBV15 with TRBJ2-5; D not certain. The germline CDR1 and CDR2 sequences are LNHNV and YYDKDF (reference sequence). V lost 4 bases and J 5 bases, leaving 11 bases between the germline ends. The length of the CDR3 is 13 residues.

V and J are TRBV5-6 and TRBJ1-2; D is uncertain. The V gene lost 5 bases and the J gene lost 5 bases, with 13 bases spanning the gap. CDR1 and CDR2 (germline): SGHDT, YYEEEE. The CDR3 has 13 residues. The DNA for the CDR3 is TGTGCCAGCAGGCCGGACTCGGATTATGGCTACACCTTC. It encodes CASRPDSDYGYTF.

This chain uses TRBV9 with TRBJ2-2; 9 positions agree with TRBD2. This CDR3 has 17 amino acids. CDR1 and CDR2 from the germline V gene are SGDLS and YYNGEE. Germline trimming cut 2 bases from V and 4 bases from J; bases unmatched to any gene: 9. This CDR3 reads CASSVGGLAGSTGELFF. The DNA for the CDR3 is TGTGCCAGCAGCGTGGGGGGGCTAGCGGGAAGCACCGGGGAGCTGTTTTTT.

The V call is TRBV13, the J call TRBJ1-2; 7 bases agree with TRBD1. The CDR3 loop spans 13 amino acids. CDR1 PRHDT and CDR2 FYEKMQ come from the germline V gene (reference sequence). V lost 2 bases to trimming and J lost 6 bases; unmatched junction nucleotides: 3. This chain's CDR3 is CASSLQGVDGYTF. The CDR3 DNA sequence: TGTGCCAGCAGCTTACAGGGGGTTGATGGCTACACCTTC.

The table lists this clone with a few counts. The chain recombines TRBV4-2 with TRBJ2-1; no firm D call. This CDR3 has 14 residues. Germline CDR1 reads LGHNA; CDR2 reads YNFKEQ. V was shortened by 0 bases and J by 8 bases, with 11 bases between the two germline ends. CDR3 coding DNA: TGTGCCAGCAGCCAAGATCACGAGGCCCATGAGCAGTTCTTC. It translates to CASSQDHEAHEQFF.

The chain joins TRBV15 to TRBJ1-1, with 10 bases lining up with TRBD1. The CDR3 runs to 16 residues. The V gene end was trimmed by 1 base and the J gene end by 0 bases; junction bases not matched to a gene: 2. CDR1 is LNHNV and CDR2 is YYDKDF in the germline V gene (reference sequence). This CDR3 is CATSRAGTGVNTEAFF. In nucleotides, the CDR3 is TGTGCCACCAGCAGAGCGGGGACAGGGGTGAACACTGAAGCTTTCTTT.

This clone was detected many times. At one end, the junction sequence differs from germline, possibly due to a read error. V and J are TRBV4-1 and TRBJ2-7; D gene uncertain. Looked up from germline, CDR1 is MGHRA and CDR2 is YSYEKL. This CDR3 region has 12 residues. The CDR3 sequence: CASSQGTYKQYF. In DNA form, the CDR3 reads TGCGCCAGCAGCCAAGGAACCTACAAGCAGTACTTC.

J is TRBJ2-1 and V is TRBV7-8; D ambiguous. Germline CDR1 SGHVS, CDR2 FQNEAQ. The CDR3 is 12 amino acids. Trimming took off 1 base at V and 7 bases at J, with 5 bases between the two ends. For the CDR3, the DNA is TGTGCCAGCAGCTTAGTGGGGAATGAGCAGTTCTTC. This codes for CASSLVGNEQFF. The full variable domain, in which reference TRBV7-8 and TRBJ2-1 provide the parts outside the CDR3, is GAGVSQSPRYKVAKRGQDVALRCDPISGHVSLFWYQQALGQGPEFLTYFQNEAQLDKSGLPSDRFFAERPEGSVSTLKIQRTQQEDSAVYLCASSLVGNEQFFGPGTRLTVL.

The chain has TRBV4-1 and TRBJ1-3; TRBD1 agrees at 7 bases. The V gene end was trimmed by 4 bases and the J gene end by 2 bases; junction bases not matched to a gene: 14. CDR1 MGHRA and CDR2 YSYEKL come from the germline V gene. The CDR3 has 18 residues. In nucleotides, the CDR3 is TGCGCCAGCAGCCTTCTATGGACAGGCCCCGAAGCTGGAAACACCATATATTTT. Its translation: CASSLLWTGPEAGNTIYF.

The chain links TRBV18 to TRBJ1-1; 12 nucleotides line up with TRBD1. Germline CDR1 and CDR2: KGHSH and LQKENI. V lost 6 bases to trimming and J lost 5 bases; unmatched junction nucleotides: 13. The CDR3 has 17 amino acids. The DNA for the CDR3 is TGTGCCAGCTCTCAAACCAGGGACAGGGGGCCCCAGACTGAAGCTTTCTTT. Translating gives CASSQTRDRGPQTEAFF.

A single count supports this clone. This chain connects TRBV13 to TRBJ2-3, with TRBD2 as a possible D gene (6 bases). The CDR3 loop spans 14 amino acids. Per the germline V gene, CDR1 is PRHDT and CDR2 is FYEKMQ (reference sequence). The V and J ends lost 3 bases and 4 bases respectively, with 11 bases between them. Here the CDR3 reads CASSLGGRADTQYF. The CDR3 DNA is TGTGCCAGCAGCTTGGGAGGAAGGGCAGATACGCAGTATTTT.

This sequence joins TRBV19 and TRBJ2-2; D is undetermined. The germline V gene has CDR1 LNHDA and CDR2 SQIVND (reference sequence). Trimming removed 1 base from V and 0 bases from J, with 6 bases in between. The CDR3 is 15 residues long. CDR3 in DNA: TGTGCCAGTAGTATAGGAAGGCCGAACACCGGGGAGCTGTTTTTT. Its protein is CASSIGRPNTGELFF. Together with reference TRBV19 and TRBJ2-2, the CDR3 gives the full variable domain: DGGITQSPKYLFRKEGQNVTLSCEQNLNHDAMYWYRQDPGQGLRLIYYSQIVNDFQKGDIAEGYSVSREKKESFPLTVTSAQKNPTAFYLCASSIGRPNTGELFFGEGSRLTVL.

This clone appeared a single time. The gene calls are TRBV6-6 and TRBJ1-2; D is uncertain. Germline V gene sequence: CDR1 MNHNY, CDR2 SVGAGI (reference sequence). The V and J ends lost 6 bases and 2 bases respectively, with 7 bases between them. The CDR3 contains 12 residues. The CDR3 loop is CASRWQNYGYTF. The CDR3 DNA follows: TGTGCCAGCAGATGGCAAAACTATGGCTACACCTTC.

In DNA form, the CDR3 reads TGTGCCAGCTCACGGGGACAGGGCTTCACAGATACGCAGTATTTT. It is translated as CASSRGQGFTDTQYF. The chain recombines TRBV18 with TRBJ2-3; TRBD1 agrees at 9 bases. Germline assignment: CDR1 KGHSH and CDR2 LQKENI. The CDR3 extends over 15 amino acids. Trimming took 4 bases from V and 2 from J; bases not matched to a gene: 4. The entire variable domain, with the rest obtained from reference TRBV18 and TRBJ2-3, is as follows: NAGVMQNPRHLVRRRGQEARLRCSPMKGHSHVYWYRQLPEEGLKFMVYLQKENIIDESGMPKERFSAEFPKEGPSILRIQQVVRGDSAAYFCASSRGQGFTDTQYFGPGTRLTVL.

The chain has TRBV5-1 and TRBJ2-7; TRBD1 agrees at 8 bases. Germline CDR1 SGHRS, CDR2 YFSETQ. V shed 4 bases, J shed 6 bases, and the junction held 9 bases outside the gene matches. CDR3 length: 14 amino acids. CDR3 bases: TGCGCCAGCAGCCCGACCGGGACAGGTAGCGAGCAGTACTTC. The encoded protein is CASSPTGTGSEQYF.